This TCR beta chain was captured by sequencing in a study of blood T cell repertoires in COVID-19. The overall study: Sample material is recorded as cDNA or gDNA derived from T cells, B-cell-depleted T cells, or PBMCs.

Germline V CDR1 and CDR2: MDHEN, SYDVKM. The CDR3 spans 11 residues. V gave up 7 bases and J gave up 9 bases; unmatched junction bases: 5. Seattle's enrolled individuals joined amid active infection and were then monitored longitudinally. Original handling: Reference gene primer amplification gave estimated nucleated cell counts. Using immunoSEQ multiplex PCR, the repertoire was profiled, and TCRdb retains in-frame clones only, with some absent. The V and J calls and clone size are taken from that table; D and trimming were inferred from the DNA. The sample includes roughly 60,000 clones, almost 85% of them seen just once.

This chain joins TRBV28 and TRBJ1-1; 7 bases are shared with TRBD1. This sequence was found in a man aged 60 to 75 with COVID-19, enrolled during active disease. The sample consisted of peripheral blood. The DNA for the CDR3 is TGTGCCAGCACCGCGACAGGGCAAGCTTTCTTT. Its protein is CASTATGQAFF.